The clone carrying this T cell receptor beta chain was found once. The target antigen is unknown. Germline V gives CDR1 SGHNT, CDR2 YYREEE (reference sequence). Trimming left V 4 bases short and J 2 bases short, with 9 bases between. The length of the CDR3 is 13 residues. On the day of bone marrow donation, the related graft donor provided peripheral blood. The record originates from a study of T cells after posttransplantation cyclophosphamide. Regarding the study as a whole: Recipient CMV seropositivity and CMV reactivation strongly tracked TRB clonality. Tissue-infiltrating T cells from skin or gut overlapped little with blood T cells. Later blood repertoires were often dominated by clones from the donor CD8+ memory compartment.

Measured with immunoSEQ multiplex PCR; TCRdb has only the in-frame clones, and not every one. This table has about 14,000 clones, approximately 80% appearing once. The J gene is TRBJ2-5, the V gene TRBV5-4; a weak D match, TRBD2 (6 bases). The sequence came from a middle-aged man. Specimen: memory CD4+ T cells sorted from PBMCs. CDR3 DNA: TGTGCCAGCAGCCAGGGACTTCAAGAGACCCAGTACTTC. It specifies CASSQGLQETQYF.